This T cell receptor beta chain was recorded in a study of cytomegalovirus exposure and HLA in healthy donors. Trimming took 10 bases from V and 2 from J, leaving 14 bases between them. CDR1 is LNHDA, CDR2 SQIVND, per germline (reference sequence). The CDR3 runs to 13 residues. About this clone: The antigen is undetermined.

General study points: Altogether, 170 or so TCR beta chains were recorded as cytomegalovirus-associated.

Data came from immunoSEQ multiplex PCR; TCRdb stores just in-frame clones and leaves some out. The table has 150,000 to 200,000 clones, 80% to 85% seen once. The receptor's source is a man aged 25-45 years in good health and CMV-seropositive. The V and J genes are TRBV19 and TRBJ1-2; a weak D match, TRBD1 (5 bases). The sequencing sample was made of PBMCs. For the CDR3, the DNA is TGTGCCATTGCGCGGGGGAGAAACTATGGCTACACCTTC. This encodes CAIARGRNYGYTF.